The 23 T cell receptor beta chains listed next were all sequenced from one sample in a study of shared clonotypes between healthy human individuals. Libraries were prepared by immunoSEQ multiplex PCR; TCRdb keeps only in-frame clonotypes and omits some of them. The sample lists approximately 720,000 clones, roughly 78% occurring once. Sequencing was done on a sample of memory CD4+ T cells sorted from blood. Subset given: CD45RA-negative fraction. These receptors originate from a woman aged 30 to 39 in good health.

The rearrangement uses TRBV19 and TRBJ2-3; 7 bases fit TRBD2. The germline V gene encodes CDR1 LNHDA and CDR2 SQIVND (reference sequence). Losses at the gene ends were 0 bases for V and 1 base for J; bases not matched to a gene: 10. This CDR3 contains 18 residues. The CDR3: CASSIELAGLAGTDTQYF. CDR3 sequence (DNA): TGTGCCAGTAGTATAGAGTTGGCGGGTCTAGCGGGCACAGATACGCAGTATTTT.

By proportion, this clone is medium-sized. V and J are TRBV7-9 and TRBJ2-2; 9 bases line up with TRBD1. V dropped 8 bases and J dropped 5; count of bases not matched to a gene: 15. The CDR3 is 17 residues long. Germline CDR1 and CDR2: SEHNR and FQNEAQ (reference sequence). CDR3 DNA: TGTGCCAGCTCTCCTTTCTGGACAGGGGTGCGGACCGGGGAGCTGTTTTTT. It is translated as CASSPFWTGVRTGELFF.

This clone came up a few times. V usage is TRBV5-1 and J usage is TRBJ2-1; D gene unclear. The CDR3 is made up of 13 amino acids. Germline CDR1 SGHRS, CDR2 YFSETQ. V shed 4 bases and J shed 5 bases, with 10 bases lying between them. CDR3: CASSTGPNNEQFF. Here the CDR3 DNA reads TGCGCCAGCAGCACCGGACCTAACAATGAGCAGTTCTTC.

This clone was observed a handful of times. This chain connects TRBV5-1 to TRBJ1-1, with D hard to call. The germline V gene has CDR1 SGHRS and CDR2 YFSETQ. The CDR3 length is 11 residues. The V and J ends lost 4 bases and 2 bases respectively, with 3 bases between them. Written as DNA, the CDR3 is TGCGCCAGCAGCATCAACACTGAAGCTTTCTTT. This codes for CASSINTEAFF.

The chain recombines TRBV11-3 with TRBJ2-3; D ambiguous. Trimming took off 2 bases at V and 0 bases at J, with 9 bases between the two ends. In germline, CDR1 is SGHNT, CDR2 YENEEA. This CDR3 comprises 15 residues. The CDR3 sequence is CASSLRPASTDTQYF. The CDR3 DNA sequence: TGTGCCAGCAGCTTACGGCCGGCTAGCACAGATACGCAGTATTTT.

The chain joins TRBV2 to TRBJ2-2, with 8 bases aligning to TRBD1. CDR1 and CDR2 from the germline V gene are SNHLY and FYNNEI. This CDR3 is 16 amino acids long. V shed 5 bases, J shed 1 base, and the junction held 6 bases outside the gene matches. CDR3: CASSRGQGLNTGELFF. CDR3 nucleotides: TGTGCCAGCAGTCGAGGACAGGGACTGAACACCGGGGAGCTGTTTTTT.

This clone was seen a single time. The chain carries TRBV9 and TRBJ1-1; D remains unclear. The CDR3 covers 14 residues. V was shortened by 4 bases and J by 0 bases, with 10 bases between the two germline ends. Germline CDR1 and CDR2: SGDLS and YYNGEE. Here the CDR3 reads CASSSTGMNTEAFF. In nucleotides, the CDR3 is TGTGCCAGCAGCTCGACGGGGATGAACACTGAAGCTTTCTTT.

The chain carries TRBV28 and TRBJ2-7; the D gene is possibly TRBD1 (5 bases). Per the germline V gene, CDR1 is MDHEN and CDR2 is SYDVKM. The ends were cut back, 8 bases at V and 0 bases at J, with 8 bases in the middle. The CDR3 spans 12 residues. The CDR3 DNA reads as TGTGCCAGCCAAGACAGCTCCTACGAGCAGTACTTC. It encodes CASQDSSYEQYF.

This clone was seen more than once but under ten times. V and J are TRBV14 and TRBJ2-7, with D possibly being TRBD2 (7 bases). The CDR3 consists of 13 residues. Trimming removed 1 base at V and 6 bases at J, with 10 bases between. Germline V gives CDR1 SGHDN, CDR2 FVKESK. The chain's CDR3 is CASSQVGGREQYF. Here the CDR3 DNA reads TGTGCCAGCAGCCAAGTGGGGGGGCGCGAGCAGTACTTC.

This rearrangement joins TRBV27 to TRBJ1-5; possible D gene TRBD1, 5 bases. Germline V gene data show CDR1 as MNHEY and CDR2 as SMNVEV (reference sequence). CDR3 size: 16 residues. The V end was cut by 0 bases, the J end by 9 bases, with 18 bases between. The CDR3 is CASSLSGGRAFLPQHF. The CDR3 DNA sequence: TGTGCCAGCAGTTTATCGGGAGGCAGGGCGTTTCTGCCCCAGCATTTT.

The CDR3: CSARGDGEAFF. The CDR3 coding sequence is TGCAGTGCTAGGGGGGACGGTGAAGCTTTCTTT. The chain has TRBV20-1 and TRBJ1-1; D is perhaps TRBD1 (5 bases). This CDR3 has 11 residues. Trimming took 3 bases from V and 7 from J, leaving 9 bases between them. Germline V lookup: CDR1 DFQATT, CDR2 SNEGSKA (reference sequence).

The V call is TRBV7-2, the J call TRBJ2-1; 7 nucleotides match TRBD2. The CDR3 is 16 amino acids. Germline CDR1 and CDR2: SGHTA and FQGNSA. V lost 6 bases and J lost 2; bases outside the gene matches: 10. Here the CDR3 reads CASSSTSLFPYNEQFF. Written as DNA, the CDR3 is TGTGCCAGCAGTTCGACTAGCCTTTTTCCCTACAATGAGCAGTTCTTC.

This clone was counted a few times. This sequence joins TRBV5-1 and TRBJ2-6; 7 bases are shared with TRBD1. The J segment lost 2 bases and the V segment lost 0 bases, leaving 2 bases of the junction unmatched. Germline V CDR1 and CDR2: SGHRS, YFSETQ. The CDR3 is made up of 16 amino acids. The CDR3, as DNA: TGCGCCAGCAGCTTGGCCGGGACAGCTGGGGCCAACGTCCTGACTTTC. Amino acid sequence: CASSLAGTAGANVLTF.

This clone showed up just a few times. The V gene is TRBV20-1, the J gene TRBJ2-5; no definite D call. Germline loops: CDR1 DFQATT, CDR2 SNEGSKA (reference sequence). V was trimmed by 7 bases and J by 5 bases, leaving 8 bases between them. The CDR3 has 10 amino acids. The CDR3 here is CSGLEETQYF. The CDR3 region has the DNA TGCAGTGGGTTGGAGGAGACCCAGTACTTC.

Regarding this clone: This could be a read error, since a much larger clone is one nucleotide away. The rearrangement uses TRBV5-1 and TRBJ1-1; weak D call: TRBD1 (5 bases). Germline lookup yields CDR1 SGHRS and CDR2 YFSETQ. This CDR3 has 13 amino acids. V was pared by 4 bases and J by 1 base, with 8 bases between. CDR3 DNA: TGCGCCAGCAGCCGCCAGGGGAACACTGAAGCTTTCTTT. Its protein is CASSRQGNTEAFF.

The chain carries TRBV19 and TRBJ1-4; D not certain. CDR1 and CDR2 from the germline V gene are LNHDA and SQIVND (reference sequence). The CDR3 is 15 amino acids. Trimming took off 0 bases at V and 7 bases at J, with 12 bases between the two ends. The CDR3 is CASSIDRSATEKLFF. DNA of the CDR3: TGTGCCAGTAGTATAGACCGGTCGGCAACTGAAAAACTGTTTTTT.

The gene calls are TRBV6-6 and TRBJ1-4, with TRBD1 matching over 9 bases. CDR1 and CDR2 from the germline V gene are MNHNY and SVGAGI (reference sequence). The CDR3 extends over 14 amino acids. The ends lost 6 bases at V and 7 bases at J; junction bases unmatched: 6. CDR3 DNA: TGTGCCAGCAGGTCCGGGACAGGGTCTGAAAAACTGTTTTTT. Translation gives CASRSGTGSEKLFF.

This chain joins TRBV7-9 and TRBJ1-4; D remains unclear. The length of the CDR3 is 15 residues. CDR1 SEHNR and CDR2 FQNEAQ come from the germline V gene (reference sequence). Trimming cost V 3 bases and J 11 bases, with 19 bases left between them. This chain's CDR3 is CASSFDSPSNGKLFF. As DNA, the CDR3 is TGTGCCAGCAGCTTCGATTCACCGAGCAATGGCAAACTGTTTTTT. The whole variable domain, remainder taken from reference TRBV7-9 and TRBJ1-4, is DTGVSQNPRHKITKRGQNVTFRCDPISEHNRLYWYRQTLGQGPEFLTYFQNEAQLEKSRLLSDRFSAERPKGSFSTLEIQRTEQGDSAMYLCASSFDSPSNGKLFFGSGTQLSVL.

In this sample, this clone turned up many times. The chain couples TRBV18 to TRBJ1-5; tentative D call: TRBD1 (6 bases). The germline CDR1 and CDR2 sequences are KGHSH and LQKENI. The CDR3 covers 14 residues. The germline V and J ends were trimmed by 3 bases and 5 bases, with 11 bases remaining between them. The chain's CDR3 is CASSPTAGDQPQHF. In nucleotides, the CDR3 is TGTGCCAGCTCACCGACCGCAGGGGATCAGCCCCAGCATTTT.

CDR3 bases: TGTGCCAGCAGCTTCGAGGGTGGACAAGGAAGGACGCAGTATTTT. It yields the protein CASSFEGGQGRTQYF. This chain joins TRBV7-9 and TRBJ2-3, with D perhaps matching TRBD1 or TRBD2 (5 bases each). V was trimmed by 3 bases and J by 9 bases, leaving 19 bases between them. The CDR3 is made up of 15 amino acids. The germline gives CDR1 SEHNR, CDR2 FQNEAQ (reference sequence).

The chain recombines TRBV15 with TRBJ2-7; 8 bases align to TRBD2. This CDR3 contains 16 residues. CDR1 LNHNV and CDR2 YYDKDF come from the germline V gene (reference sequence). V lost 1 base, J lost 2 bases, and 7 bases stayed unmatched. The CDR3 is CATSRGGSGETYEQYF. CDR3 in DNA: TGTGCCACCAGCAGAGGTGGTAGCGGGGAGACCTACGAGCAGTACTTC.

The chain is built from TRBV5-4 and TRBJ2-3; D is unclear. With 3 bases removed from V and 6 bases from J, the gap between germline ends came to 8 bases. The germline V gene encodes CDR1 SGHNT and CDR2 YYREEE (reference sequence). This CDR3 comprises 12 residues. CDR3 DNA: TGTGCCAGCAGCTACCAGGAGGATACGCAGTATTTT. It codes for CASSYQEDTQYF.

The V gene is TRBV27, the J gene TRBJ1-2, with TRBD1 as a possible D gene (6 bases). The germline CDR1 and CDR2 sequences are MNHEY and SMNVEV (reference sequence). This CDR3 has 15 amino acids. Between the trimmed V and J ends, which lost 6 bases and 6 bases, there was a span of 20 bases. CDR3 loop: CASRPVGRGGNGYTF. As DNA, the CDR3 is TGTGCCAGCAGACCCGTGGGTAGGGGGGGAAATGGCTACACCTTC.